The 22 T cell receptor beta chains in this list originate from one sample, sequenced in a study of response to subunit inactivated influenza vaccine. TCRdb re-called the RT-PCR reads with MiXCR, one entry per CDR3 protein. This table holds 500,000 to 750,000 distinct CDR3 sequences, 14% found once. This sample comprised PBMCs from blood, obtained 11 to 12 days after vaccination. These receptors all stem from a man in his forties or fifties who received an inactivated influenza vaccine.

The chain joins TRBV20-1 to TRBJ2-5, with 10 bases identical to TRBD1. This CDR3 spans 14 amino acids. The V gene's germline CDR1 is DFQATT and CDR2 SNEGSKA (reference sequence). The V and J ends lost 6 bases and 4 bases, in that order; junction bases with no gene match: 8. As DNA, the CDR3 is TGCAGTGCGACCGGGACAGGGGTCTCAGAGACCCAGTACTTC. Protein product: CSATGTGVSETQYF.

V usage is TRBV28 and J usage is TRBJ2-7; 11 nucleotides match TRBD1. V trimming: 6 bases; J trimming: 6 bases; junction bases outside the gene matches: 10. From germline, CDR1 is MDHEN and CDR2 SYDVKM. CDR3 size: 15 residues. DNA for the CDR3: TGTGCCAGCAGATCCCCTGGACAGGGGGCGGCCGAGCAGTACTTC. As protein: CASRSPGQGAAEQYF. The full variable domain, rest sourced from reference TRBV28 and TRBJ2-7, is DVKVTQSSRYLVKRTGEKVFLECVQDMDHENMFWYRQDPGLGLRLIYFSYDVKMKEKGDIPEGYSVSREKKERFSLILESASTNQTSMYLCASRSPGQGAAEQYFGPGTRLTVT.

This clonotype was seen a handful of times. The CDR3 DNA reads as TGCGCCAGCAGCTTGGAGAGGGTTGGCACTGAAGCTTTCTTT. It encodes CASSLERVGTEAFF. This chain joins TRBV5-1 and TRBJ1-1; the D is unclear. The CDR3 spans 14 residues. Germline V CDR1 and CDR2: SGHRS, YFSETQ. V was shortened by 0 bases and J by 4 bases, with 10 bases between the two germline ends.

The gene calls are TRBV7-2 and TRBJ2-7, with a tentative D call TRBD1 (6 bases). V shed 5 bases and J shed 6 bases, with 20 bases lying between them. CDR1 and CDR2 (germline): SGHTA, FQGNSA. The CDR3 runs 15 residues. CDR3: CASSLLKGVVSEQYF. In DNA form, the CDR3 reads TGTGCCAGCAGCCTCCTGAAGGGGGTCGTCTCCGAGCAGTACTTC. Based on the CDR3 plus reference TRBV7-2 and TRBJ2-7, the full variable domain is GAGVSQSPSNKVTEKGKDVELRCDPISGHTALYWYRQSLGQGLEFLIYFQGNSAPDKSGLPSDRFSAERTGGSVSTLTIQRTQQEDSAVYLCASSLLKGVVSEQYFGPGTRLTVT.

The genes are TRBV9 and TRBJ2-2; no clear D gene. This CDR3 comprises 16 residues. Trimming took 4 bases from V and 1 from J, leaving 14 bases between them. Germline-derived CDR1 and CDR2 are SGDLS and YYNGEE. CDR3: CASSPMEPLNTGELFF. CDR3 nucleotide sequence: TGTGCCAGCAGCCCCATGGAGCCTCTGAACACCGGGGAGCTGTTTTTT. Supplemented by reference TRBV9 and TRBJ2-2, the full variable domain reads DSGVTQTPKHLITATGQRVTLRCSPRSGDLSVYWYQQSLDQGLQFLIQYYNGEERAKGNILERFSAQQFPDLHSELNLSSLELGDSALYFCASSPMEPLNTGELFFGEGSRLTVL.

This chain joins TRBV6-1 and TRBJ1-5; 7 bases agree with TRBD1. The ends lost 6 bases at V and 3 bases at J; junction bases unmatched: 8. The length of the CDR3 is 15 residues. In germline, CDR1 is MNHNS, CDR2 SASEGT. The CDR3 nucleotides read TGTGCCAGCAGCTCGACAGGGTTATTCAATCAGCCCCAGCATTTT. Protein sequence: CASSSTGLFNQPQHF.

The J gene is TRBJ2-7, the V gene TRBV20-1; 8 bases line up with TRBD1. The ends lost 6 bases at V and 2 bases at J; junction bases unmatched: 9. This CDR3 has 14 residues. The germline CDR1 and CDR2 sequences are DFQATT and SNEGSKA (reference sequence). CDR3: CSAHRQGRTYEQYF. In DNA, the CDR3 is TGCAGTGCGCACAGACAGGGGCGAACCTACGAGCAGTACTTC.

This clonotype was picked up a small number of times. The chain links TRBV7-2 to TRBJ2-2; D call uncertain. Germline lookup yields CDR1 SGHTA and CDR2 FQGNSA. V was cut by 1 base and J by 6 bases, with 9 bases left in between. This CDR3 has 14 residues. CDR3 amino acids: CASSLGRSPGELFF. The CDR3 nucleotides are TGTGCCAGCAGCTTAGGCAGGAGCCCCGGGGAGCTGTTTTTT.

The chain joins TRBV7-9 to TRBJ2-1; tentative D call: TRBD1 (6 bases). Trimming took off 5 bases at V and 9 bases at J, with 11 bases between the two ends. This CDR3 is built from 12 residues. Germline CDR1 SEHNR, CDR2 FQNEAQ (reference sequence). The CDR3 sequence: CASSITGIEQFF. The CDR3 region has the DNA TGTGCCAGCAGCATTACAGGGATTGAGCAGTTCTTC.

This clonotype occurred a few times. The V call is TRBV20-1, the J call TRBJ1-1; D is unresolved. Deletions cut 3 bases from V and 0 bases from J, with 14 bases between. Germline V CDR1 and CDR2: DFQATT, SNEGSKA (reference sequence). The CDR3 is made up of 15 amino acids. The CDR3 here is CSASSLPGLNTEAFF. DNA of the CDR3: TGCAGTGCTAGCTCCCTCCCGGGTCTGAACACTGAAGCTTTCTTT.

This clonotype occurred many times. The DNA of the CDR3 is TGTGCCAGCAGTTTCGGACCCGGGGAGCTGTTTTTT. The encoded protein is CASSFGPGELFF. This rearrangement joins TRBV12-3 or TRBV12-4 to TRBJ2-2; D remains unclear. The CDR3 sequence is 12 residues long. V gave up 3 bases and J gave up 6 bases, with 5 bases separating them.

This chain links TRBV24-1 with TRBJ2-6, with D maybe TRBD1 (6 bases). CDR1 is KGHDR and CDR2 is SFDVKD in the germline V gene. With 3 bases removed from V and 0 bases from J, the gap between germline ends came to 14 bases. This CDR3 has 18 residues. Here the CDR3 reads CATSDPGVPHSGANVLTF. The CDR3 DNA follows: TGTGCCACCAGTGATCCAGGGGTCCCCCACTCTGGGGCCAACGTCCTGACTTTC.

This clonotype came up a few times. The chain uses TRBV7-3 and TRBJ2-7; possibly TRBD2 for D (6 bases). The CDR3 totals 15 residues. V was cut by 2 bases and J by 2 bases, with 13 bases left in between. In germline, CDR1 is SGHTA, CDR2 FQGTGA. This chain's CDR3 is CASSLYPGRTYEQYF. DNA of the CDR3: TGTGCCAGCAGCTTATACCCAGGGAGGACCTACGAGCAGTACTTC.

The rearrangement joins TRBV6-1 to TRBJ2-5; no clear D. The CDR3 covers 12 residues. V was trimmed by 7 bases and J by 1 base, leaving 7 bases between them. Germline values: CDR1 MNHNS, CDR2 SASEGT. The CDR3 nucleotides are TGTGCCAGCACCCTTTTCCAAGAGACCCAGTACTTC. Its translation: CASTLFQETQYF.

The chain uses TRBV5-6 and TRBJ1-2; the D gene is possibly TRBD1 (5 bases). The V gene's germline CDR1 is SGHDT and CDR2 YYEEEE. V gave up 2 bases and J gave up 7 bases, with 12 bases separating them. The CDR3 runs to 13 residues. In nucleotides, the CDR3 is TGTGCCAGCAGCTTTGGAGGGGCGAGTGGCTACACCTTC. It is translated as CASSFGGASGYTF.

About this clonotype: This may be a read error, as it is one base from a much larger clone. This chain joins TRBV7-2 and TRBJ1-5; D ambiguous. The CDR3 covers 15 residues. CDR1 and CDR2 from the germline V gene are SGHTA and FQGNSA. In DNA form, the CDR3 reads TGTGCCACCAGCTTAGGTCTTCCGGGCAATCAGCCCCAGCATTTT. This translates into CATSLGLPGNQPQHF.

This clonotype has just a few counts. The V call is TRBV18, the J call TRBJ2-6, with a tentative D call TRBD2 (5 bases). V lost 3 bases and J lost 4, with 16 bases in between. The CDR3 runs 17 residues. The germline gives CDR1 KGHSH, CDR2 LQKENI. CDR3 sequence (DNA): TGTGCCAGCTCACCGCCGGGAAGACTCGCGGGGGCCAACGTCCTGACTTTC. It yields the protein CASSPPGRLAGANVLTF.

The chain combines TRBV4-1 with TRBJ1-3; D ambiguous. This CDR3 has 14 amino acids. The V gene lost 1 base and the J gene lost 3 bases, with 7 bases spanning the gap. Germline assignment: CDR1 MGHRA and CDR2 YSYEKL. CDR3 nucleotides: TGCGCCAGCAGCCAAGCGGTTTATGGAAACACCATATATTTT. It specifies CASSQAVYGNTIYF.

This clonotype came up many times. The chain couples TRBV5-1 to TRBJ1-1; the match to TRBD1 covers 7 bases. Germline loops: CDR1 SGHRS, CDR2 YFSETQ. The CDR3 consists of 15 residues. J was trimmed by 0 bases and V by 3 bases; bases with no gene match: 5. In DNA form, the CDR3 reads TGCGCCAGCAGCTGGGGACAGTCGCTGAACACTGAAGCTTTCTTT. Protein product: CASSWGQSLNTEAFF.

The chain employs TRBV30 and TRBJ1-2; possible D gene TRBD1, 6 bases. The V and J ends lost 6 bases and 5 bases respectively, with 10 bases between them. The CDR3 totals 11 residues. CDR1 is GTSNPN, CDR2 SVGIG, per germline (reference sequence). The CDR3 nucleotides are TGTGCCTGTCTGGGGGCGTATGGCTACACCTTC. The encoded protein is CACLGAYGYTF.

The chain employs TRBV5-1 and TRBJ2-7; D is possibly TRBD2 (6 bases). CDR3 length: 15 residues. Germline CDR1 is SGHRS and CDR2 is YFSETQ. The ends were cut back, 3 bases at V and 3 bases at J, with 16 bases in the middle. The CDR3 bases are TGCGCCAGCAGCTATCACCGGGACGGGAGCTACGAGCAGTACTTC. Amino acids: CASSYHRDGSYEQYF.

This clonotype has more than one count but fewer than ten. The chain joins TRBV7-9 to TRBJ2-3; D possibly uses TRBD1 or TRBD2 (5 bases each). This CDR3 contains 15 residues. Germline lookup yields CDR1 SEHNR and CDR2 FQNEAQ (reference sequence). Trimming removed 4 bases from V and 4 bases from J, with 15 bases in between. The CDR3 protein is CASSSGTVVSDTQYF. The CDR3 DNA reads TGTGCCAGCAGCTCCGGGACGGTTGTATCAGATACGCAGTATTTT.